These T cell receptor beta chains were read from a single sample in a study of post-analysis software for immune sequencing data. TCRdb processed the PCR reads anew with MiXCR; each CDR3 protein has one entry. The table includes over 700,000 distinct CDR3 sequences, about 27% detected once. Sequencing used blood. These receptors originate from a girl aged 5-17 years with multiple sclerosis. Each CDR3 is given with its conserved first and last residue. A D gene is named only where the DNA matches it firmly. Clone size is not always given. Where it is, it says once, few, many or a class for expanded clones.

j_call: TRBJ1-5; clone_size: NA; v_call: TRBV18; d_call: NA; cdr3_aa: CASSGIDSNQPQHF; cdr3_nt: TGTGCCAGCTCCGGGATCGACAGCAATCAGCCCCAGCATTTT
j_call: TRBJ2-1; clone_size: few; v_call: TRBV7-2; d_call: NA; cdr3_aa: CASSLGFQLSYNEQFF; cdr3_nt: TGTGCCAGCAGCTTAGGTTTTCAGCTCTCCTACAATGAGCAGTTCTTC
j_call: TRBJ1-6; clone_size: NA; v_call: TRBV21-1; d_call: NA; cdr3_aa: CASSDGTVLFNSPLHF; cdr3_nt: TGTGCCAGCAGCGACGGGACAGTATTATTTAATTCACCCCTCCACTTT
j_call: TRBJ2-3; clone_size: few; v_call: TRBV6-5; d_call: NA; cdr3_aa: CASSSRGLTQYF; cdr3_nt: TGTGCCAGCAGTTCACGGGGATTGACGCAGTATTTT
j_call: TRBJ2-3; clone_size: few; v_call: TRBV5-1; d_call: TRBD2; cdr3_aa: CASKAGLGDQDTQYF; cdr3_nt: TGCGCCAGCAAAGCAGGACTAGGGGATCAAGATACGCAGTATTTT
j_call: TRBJ2-1; clone_size: many; v_call: TRBV27; d_call: NA; cdr3_aa: CASSLAGAHNEQFF; cdr3_nt: TGTGCCAGCAGTTTAGCGGGGGCCCACAATGAGCAGTTCTTC
j_call: TRBJ2-2; clone_size: NA; v_call: TRBV9; d_call: NA; cdr3_aa: CASSVVGDTGELFF; cdr3_nt: TGTGCCAGCAGCGTAGTAGGCGACACCGGGGAGCTGTTTTTT
j_call: TRBJ2-1; clone_size: few; v_call: TRBV3-1; d_call: TRBD1; cdr3_aa: CASSPRDREFYNEQFF; cdr3_nt: TGTGCCAGCAGCCCCCGGGACAGGGAATTTTACAATGAGCAGTTCTTC
j_call: TRBJ1-2; clone_size: few; v_call: TRBV7-2; d_call: NA; cdr3_aa: CASTPNAGNYGYTF; cdr3_nt: TGTGCCAGCACCCCGAACGCGGGTAACTATGGCTACACCTTC
j_call: TRBJ2-1; clone_size: few; v_call: TRBV10-3; d_call: TRBD2; cdr3_aa: CAISDSGGANEQFF; cdr3_nt: TGTGCCATCAGCGATAGCGGGGGGGCGAATGAGCAGTTCTTC
j_call: TRBJ1-5; clone_size: few; v_call: TRBV3-1; d_call: NA; cdr3_aa: CASSPMRNQPQHF; cdr3_nt: TGTGCCAGCAGCCCGATGAGGAATCAGCCCCAGCATTTT
j_call: TRBJ2-3; clone_size: NA; v_call: TRBV5-5; d_call: TRBD2; cdr3_aa: CASSLEREDGTDTQYF; cdr3_nt: TGTGCCAGCAGTCTGGAGCGGGAGGACGGCACAGATACGCAGTATTTT
j_call: TRBJ2-7; clone_size: NA; v_call: TRBV7-9; d_call: NA; cdr3_aa: CASSLVVGVLPTVYEQYF; cdr3_nt: TGTGCCAGCAGCTTAGTAGTCGGGGTTCTCCCGACTGTCTACGAGCAGTACTTC
j_call: TRBJ2-3; clone_size: few; v_call: TRBV28; d_call: NA; cdr3_aa: CASSLPTESTDTQYF; cdr3_nt: TGTGCCAGCAGTTTACCCACAGAAAGCACAGATACGCAGTATTTT
j_call: TRBJ2-4; clone_size: few; v_call: TRBV20-1; d_call: TRBD1; cdr3_aa: CSAGDRLLAKNIQYF; cdr3_nt: TGCAGTGCCGGGGACAGACTCTTAGCCAAAAACATTCAGTACTTC
j_call: TRBJ2-5; clone_size: NA; v_call: TRBV12-3/TRBV12-4; d_call: NA; cdr3_aa: CASRTNRATYQETQYF; cdr3_nt: TGTGCCAGCAGAACGAACAGGGCCACGTACCAAGAGACCCAGTACTTC
j_call: TRBJ2-5; clone_size: NA; v_call: TRBV5-1; d_call: TRBD1; cdr3_aa: CASSGRDRAYQETQYF; cdr3_nt: TGCGCCAGCAGCGGAAGGGACAGAGCCTACCAAGAGACCCAGTACTTC
j_call: TRBJ1-5; clone_size: many; v_call: TRBV25-1; d_call: NA; cdr3_aa: CASSGSGSNQPQHF; cdr3_nt: TGTGCCAGCAGTGGATCCGGGAGCAATCAGCCCCAGCATTTT
j_call: TRBJ2-1; clone_size: once; v_call: TRBV20-1; d_call: NA; cdr3_aa: CSARVGRGSYNEQFF; cdr3_nt: TGCAGTGCTAGAGTTGGCAGGGGCTCCTACAATGAGCAGTTCTTC
j_call: TRBJ2-3; clone_size: NA; v_call: TRBV11-2; d_call: TRBD2; cdr3_aa: CASSLGRGYFTDTQYF; cdr3_nt: TGTGCCAGCAGTTTGGGGAGGGGCTACTTCACAGATACGCAGTATTTT
j_call: TRBJ2-6; clone_size: NA; v_call: TRBV5-5; d_call: NA; cdr3_aa: CASSLGGTGANVRTF; cdr3_nt: TGTGCCAGCAGCTTGGGGGGCACTGGGGCCAACGTCCGGACTTTC
j_call: TRBJ2-1; clone_size: NA; v_call: TRBV7-7; d_call: TRBD1; cdr3_aa: CASSRGTGGMAYNEQFF; cdr3_nt: TGTGCTAGCAGCCGTGGGACAGGAGGAATGGCCTACAATGAGCAGTTCTTC
j_call: TRBJ1-4; clone_size: NA; v_call: TRBV16; d_call: TRBD1; cdr3_aa: CASRGTARGEKLFF; cdr3_nt: TGTGCCAGCCGAGGGACAGCGCGGGGAGAAAAACTGTTTTTT
j_call: TRBJ1-5; clone_size: NA; v_call: TRBV7-2; d_call: NA; cdr3_aa: CASSPQGTSNQPQHF; cdr3_nt: TGTGCCAGCAGCCCTCAGGGGACTAGCAATCAGCCCCAGCATTTT
j_call: TRBJ2-7; clone_size: NA; v_call: TRBV7-8; d_call: TRBD1; cdr3_aa: CASSPRTGAGEQYF; cdr3_nt: TGTGCCAGCAGCCCGCGGACAGGGGCAGGCGAGCAGTACTTC
j_call: TRBJ2-1; clone_size: NA; v_call: TRBV7-2; d_call: TRBD1; cdr3_aa: CASSLGGTGLGNEQFF; cdr3_nt: TGTGCCAGCAGCTTAGGTGGGACAGGGCTCGGGAATGAGCAGTTCTTC
j_call: TRBJ2-1; clone_size: NA; v_call: TRBV20-1; d_call: TRBD2; cdr3_aa: CSARVSGHSYNEQFF; cdr3_nt: TGCAGTGCTAGAGTTAGCGGGCACTCCTACAATGAGCAGTTCTTC
j_call: TRBJ2-5; clone_size: many; v_call: TRBV20-1; d_call: NA; cdr3_aa: CSASGGETQYF; cdr3_nt: TGCAGTGCTAGTGGGGGAGAGACCCAGTACTTC
j_call: TRBJ2-1; clone_size: few; v_call: TRBV3-1; d_call: TRBD2; cdr3_aa: CASSQHSGASYNEQFF; cdr3_nt: TGTGCCAGCAGCCAACATAGCGGGGCGTCCTACAATGAGCAGTTCTTC
j_call: TRBJ2-5; clone_size: few; v_call: TRBV12-3/TRBV12-4; d_call: NA; cdr3_aa: CASSPEAYQETQYF; cdr3_nt: TGTGCCAGCAGTCCGGAAGCGTACCAAGAGACCCAGTACTTC
j_call: TRBJ1-6; clone_size: NA; v_call: TRBV20-1; d_call: NA; cdr3_aa: CSASLGSAGSPLHF; cdr3_nt: TGCAGTGCTAGTCTGGGCTCGGCGGGTTCACCCCTCCACTTT
j_call: TRBJ2-7; clone_size: NA; v_call: TRBV27; d_call: TRBD2; cdr3_aa: CASSPVASGTDEQYF; cdr3_nt: TGTGCCAGCAGCCCCGTAGCTAGCGGGACCGACGAGCAGTACTTC
j_call: TRBJ2-5; clone_size: NA; v_call: TRBV28; d_call: TRBD2; cdr3_aa: CASSSLAGGKGETQYF; cdr3_nt: TGTGCCAGCAGTTCGCTAGCGGGAGGAAAGGGAGAGACCCAGTACTTC